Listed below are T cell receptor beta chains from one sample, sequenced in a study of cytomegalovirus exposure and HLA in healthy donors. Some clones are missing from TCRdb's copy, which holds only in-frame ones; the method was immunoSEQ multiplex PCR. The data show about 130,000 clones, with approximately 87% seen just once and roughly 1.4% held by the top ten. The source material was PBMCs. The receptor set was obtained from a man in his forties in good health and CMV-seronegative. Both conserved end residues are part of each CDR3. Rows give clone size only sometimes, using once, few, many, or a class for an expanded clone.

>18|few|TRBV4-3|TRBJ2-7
CASSPQRWGLSRRNEQYF
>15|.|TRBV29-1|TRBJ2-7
CSVEFRAGISYEQYF
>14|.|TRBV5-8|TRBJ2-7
CASSLGREDYEQYF
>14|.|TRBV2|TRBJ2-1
CASTGTGSNNEQFF
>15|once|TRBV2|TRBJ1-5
CASSDIGTVVRPQHF
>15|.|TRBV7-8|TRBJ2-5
CASSLVSANRETQYF
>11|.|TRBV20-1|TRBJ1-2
CSAGGTGGYTF
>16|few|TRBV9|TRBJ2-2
CASSARGRANTGELFF
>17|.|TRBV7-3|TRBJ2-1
CASSLHSLAGYYNEQFF
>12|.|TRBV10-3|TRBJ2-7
CAISETRDEQYF
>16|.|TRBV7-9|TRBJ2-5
CASSPRREAPQETQYF
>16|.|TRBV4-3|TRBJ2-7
CASSQAKAVGGYEQYF
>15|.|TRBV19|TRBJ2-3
CASSMRQGMADTQYF
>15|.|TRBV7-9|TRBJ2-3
CASSLVGSSTDTQYF
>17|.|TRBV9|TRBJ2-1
CASSTRRGQGAFNEQFF
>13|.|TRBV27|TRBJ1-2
CASSQRFGRGYTF
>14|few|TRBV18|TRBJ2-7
CASSDRDSVYEQYF
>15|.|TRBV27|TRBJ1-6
CASSFTWRVNSPLHF
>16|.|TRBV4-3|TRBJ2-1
CASSPRLAASYNEQFF
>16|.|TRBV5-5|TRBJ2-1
CASSLSSGQGHNEQFF
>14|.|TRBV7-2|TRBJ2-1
CASSLAAEGNEQFF
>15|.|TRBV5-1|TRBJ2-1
CASSLGVAGINEQFF
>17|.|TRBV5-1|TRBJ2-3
CASKTSGSLVSTDTQYF
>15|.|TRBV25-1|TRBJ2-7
CASSEPHRDVYEQYF
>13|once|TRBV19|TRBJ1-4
CASSTGEIGRPFF
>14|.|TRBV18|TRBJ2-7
CASSFAQGADEQYF
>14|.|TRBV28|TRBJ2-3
CASSPLLRTDTQYF
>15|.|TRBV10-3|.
CAISAGRGVVGEQYF
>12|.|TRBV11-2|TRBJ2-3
CASKGAGDTQYF
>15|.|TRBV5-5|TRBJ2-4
CASSATPGQVNIQYF
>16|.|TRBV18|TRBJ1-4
CASSQFAGTGDEKLFF
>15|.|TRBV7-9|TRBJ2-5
CASSLVGGGHETQYF
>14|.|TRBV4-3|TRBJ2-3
CASSQSGSGDTQYF
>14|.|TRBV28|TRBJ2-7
CASRSRFSSYEQYF
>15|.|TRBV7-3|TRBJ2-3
CASSQSRGMTDTQYF
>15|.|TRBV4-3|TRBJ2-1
CASSQALAGSNEQFF
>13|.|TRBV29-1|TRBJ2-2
CSVDRPNTGELFF
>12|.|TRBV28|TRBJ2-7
CASSRETSAQYF
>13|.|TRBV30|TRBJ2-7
CAWSPPEQYEQYF
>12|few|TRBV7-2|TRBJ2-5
CASSLQGPAQYF
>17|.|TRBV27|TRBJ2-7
CASSPPLAGLVSYEQYF
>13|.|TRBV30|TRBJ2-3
CAWSVQVVDTQYF
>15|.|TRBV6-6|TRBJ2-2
CASSYSSGSTGELFF
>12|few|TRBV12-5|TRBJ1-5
CASGSGDQPQHF
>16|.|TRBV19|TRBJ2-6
CASLAGGFAGANVLTF
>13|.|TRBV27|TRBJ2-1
CASSLGEVQEQFF
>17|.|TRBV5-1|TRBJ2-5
CASSRSPSGGADETQYF
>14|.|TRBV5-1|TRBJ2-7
CASSPGTVSYEQYF
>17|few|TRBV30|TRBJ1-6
CAWKSWDRSSYNSPLHF
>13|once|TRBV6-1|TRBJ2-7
CASSEGTFYEQYF
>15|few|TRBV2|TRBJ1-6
CASSEGGPFNSPLHF
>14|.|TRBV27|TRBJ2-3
CASSTDRETDTQYF
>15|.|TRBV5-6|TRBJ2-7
CASSSTPGLSYEQYF
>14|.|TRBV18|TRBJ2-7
CASSPRQETYEQYF
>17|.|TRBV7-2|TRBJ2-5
CASSLKGGAGGVETQYF
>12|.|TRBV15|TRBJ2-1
CATSRVDNEQFF
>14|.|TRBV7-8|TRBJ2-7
CATAVWQGDYEQYF
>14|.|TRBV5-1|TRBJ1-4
CASSSGTYNEKLFF
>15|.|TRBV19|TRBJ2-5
CASNRGGGGQETQYF
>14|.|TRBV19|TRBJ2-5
CASSGGTYQETQYF